Listed below are T cell receptor beta chains from one sample, sequenced in a study of human T cells and chemical hapten exposure. TCRdb called the RACE reads again in MiXCR, with one record for every CDR3 protein. This sample has roughly 130,000 distinct CDR3 sequences; approximately 9.5% occur once, and the top ten carry under 2%. Material: whole blood. These receptors were obtained from a male donor in good health. Some clones in this sample may be carry-over from other donors' samples. Each CDR3 is given with its conserved first and last residue. Fields, in order: J gene, V gene, D gene, clone size, CDR3 protein, CDR3 DNA. The D gene is left open where the match is weak. Expanded clones get a size class; other rows say once, few or many, or leave the size out.

>TRBJ2-1|TRBV5-1|-|many
CASSSTGFPSSYNEQFF
TGCGCCAGCAGCTCCACCGGGTTCCCGAGCTCCTACAATGAGCAGTTCTTC
>TRBJ1-1|TRBV7-6|-|few
CASRFPNPADTEAFF
TGTGCCAGCAGGTTCCCTAACCCGGCGGACACTGAAGCTTTCTTT
>TRBJ2-7|TRBV6-2/TRBV6-3|TRBD2|many
CASSPHERERVYEQYF
TGTGCCAGCAGTCCCCACGAGCGGGAGAGGGTATACGAGCAGTACTTC
>TRBJ1-6|TRBV7-3|TRBD1|-
CASSTGLGSPLHF
TGTGCCAGTTCGACAGGGTTGGGTTCACCCCTCCACTTT
>TRBJ1-1|TRBV29-1|-|many
CSVKNNEAFF
TGCAGCGTTAAGAACAATGAAGCTTTCTTT
>TRBJ1-1|TRBV7-9|-|few
CASGRNTEAFF
TGTGCCAGCGGAAGGAACACTGAAGCTTTCTTT
>TRBJ2-7|TRBV12-3/TRBV12-4|-|many
CASSLVVRGDEQYF
TGTGCCAGCAGTTTAGTGGTTCGAGGGGACGAGCAGTACTTC
>TRBJ2-1|TRBV19|TRBD2|few
CASSMGSAGDNEQFF
TGTGCCAGTAGTATGGGATCAGCGGGGGACAATGAGCAGTTCTTC
>TRBJ2-5|TRBV29-1|-|many
CSVEFWPGQETQYF
TGCAGCGTTGAATTCTGGCCAGGCCAAGAGACCCAGTACTTC
>TRBJ2-5|TRBV12-3/TRBV12-4|-|-
CASSFLRAGETQYF
TGTGCCAGCAGTTTTTTGAGGGCGGGAGAGACCCAGTACTTC
>TRBJ2-5|TRBV11-2|-|-
CASSLRDSYPREETQYF
TGTGCCAGCAGCTTGCGTGACTCCTACCCACGGGAGGAGACCCAGTACTTC
>TRBJ2-7|TRBV25-1|-|-
CASSESPMREQYF
TGTGCCAGCAGTGAATCCCCTATGAGGGAGCAGTACTTC
>TRBJ2-2|TRBV27|-|few
CASSFVRTNTGELFF
TGTGCCAGCAGTTTCGTACGGACGAACACCGGGGAGCTGTTTTTT
>TRBJ1-6|TRBV12-3/TRBV12-4|-|few
CASSLHGGYNSPLHF
TGTGCCAGCAGTTTACACGGGGGGTATAATTCACCCCTCCACTTT
>TRBJ2-3|TRBV12-5|-|-
CASGLVRSDLSTDTQYF
TGTGCTAGTGGTTTGGTACGGAGCGATTTAAGCACAGATACGCAGTATTTT
>TRBJ1-1|TRBV5-1|-|-
CASSPATGTEAFF
TGCGCCAGCAGCCCGGCCACGGGGACTGAAGCTTTCTTT
>TRBJ2-5|TRBV7-2|TRBD1|-
CASSLIGQGFGETQYF
TGTGCCAGCAGCTTAATTGGACAGGGTTTCGGGGAGACCCAGTACTTC
>TRBJ2-7|TRBV7-2|TRBD2|many
CASSLELLAGAYEQYF
TGTGCCAGCAGCTTAGAGCTCCTAGCGGGGGCTTACGAGCAGTACTTC
>TRBJ2-3|TRBV9|-|many
CASSPDLAGDTQYF
TGTGCCAGCAGCCCCGACCTAGCCGGGGATACGCAGTATTTT
>TRBJ2-7|TRBV7-9|TRBD2|few
CASSSGGASYEQYF
TGTGCCAGCAGCTCGGGGGGGGCCTCCTACGAGCAGTACTTC
>TRBJ1-5|TRBV27|TRBD1|many
CASRADRVGNQPQHF
TGTGCCAGCAGGGCAGACAGGGTTGGCAATCAGCCCCAGCATTTT
>TRBJ2-7|TRBV9|-|-
CASSVESGGFTGGEQYF
TGTGCCAGCAGCGTAGAATCGGGGGGCTTCACAGGGGGTGAGCAGTACTTC
>TRBJ1-5|TRBV7-8|TRBD1|-
CASSLATGAPNQPQHF
TGTGCCAGCAGCTTAGCGACAGGGGCCCCTAATCAGCCCCAGCATTTT
>TRBJ1-1|TRBV7-8|-|many
CASSLGVTGRSFMNTEAFF
TGTGCCAGCAGCTTAGGCGTTACAGGGAGATCCTTCATGAACACTGAAGCTTTCTTT
>TRBJ1-2|TRBV27|-|-
CASSSPITRTGYTF
TGTGCCAGCAGTAGCCCTATTACCCGGACCGGCTACACCTTC
>TRBJ1-1|TRBV14|TRBD1|many
CASSLRTGLNTEAFF
TGTGCCAGCAGCCTCCGGACAGGACTGAACACTGAAGCTTTCTTT
>TRBJ2-1|TRBV20-1|TRBD1|many
CSASPQAQGINNEQFF
TGCAGTGCTAGCCCCCAGGCACAGGGGATTAATAATGAGCAGTTCTTC
>TRBJ1-5|TRBV6-1|-|few
CASSEEGYSNQPQHF
TGTGCCAGCAGTGAGGAGGGTTATAGCAATCAGCCCCAGCATTTT
>TRBJ2-7|TRBV7-9|-|-
CASSLVQGLDKGSYEQYF
TGTGCCAGCAGCTTAGTCCAGGGTCTGGACAAGGGCTCCTACGAGCAGTACTTC
>TRBJ2-7|TRBV5-1|-|many
CASSPGRDEQYF
TGCGCCAGCAGCCCCGGAAGGGACGAGCAGTACTTC
>TRBJ2-3|TRBV10-3|TRBD2|-
CAIKVAGADTQYF
TGTGCCATCAAGGTAGCGGGAGCGGATACGCAGTATTTT
>TRBJ2-5|TRBV30|-|many
CAWSVFEGETQYF
TGTGCCTGGAGTGTGTTTGAGGGAGAGACCCAGTACTTC
>TRBJ2-2|TRBV11-1|-|few
CASMLTGGPTGELFF
TGTGCCAGCATGCTCACGGGGGGCCCCACCGGGGAGCTGTTTTTT
>TRBJ2-1|TRBV27|-|many
CASSFRDPNYNEQFF
TGTGCCAGCAGTTTCCGGGACCCCAACTACAATGAGCAGTTCTTC
>TRBJ1-6|TRBV6-4|TRBD1|few
CASSETGDNSPLHF
TGTGCCAGCAGCGAAACAGGGGACAATTCACCCCTCCACTTT
>TRBJ2-1|TRBV16|TRBD1|-
CASSPGTGGHEQIF
TGTGCCAGCAGTCCCGGGACAGGGGGCCATGAGCAGATCTTC
>TRBJ1-5|TRBV6-2/TRBV6-3|TRBD1|many
CASSYRAGGINQPQHF
TGTGCCAGCAGTTACCGTGCAGGGGGCATTAATCAGCCCCAGCATTTT